The 28 T cell receptor beta chains below come from one sample, sequenced in a study of T-cell memory formation after mild COVID-19. TCRdb ran MiXCR on the 5' RACE reads and lists one entry per CDR3 protein. The sample includes about 610,000 distinct CDR3 sequences, approximately 15% of them seen just once. The sample consisted of PBMCs or a T cell subset sorted from them (not recorded which). Source of these receptors: an adult woman who had mild COVID-19 (a few samples of this study predate the infection). Cell type and time point are not known.

The table lists this clonotype with a few counts. The CDR3: CASAPRADSNQPQHF. The CDR3 bases are TGTGCCAGCGCGCCCCGAGCCGATAGCAATCAGCCCCAGCATTTT. The J gene is TRBJ1-5, the V gene TRBV5-5; no reliable D call. Deletions cut 7 bases from V and 0 bases from J, with 14 bases between. CDR3 size: 15 residues. Germline V gene lookup returns CDR1 SGHKS and CDR2 YYEKEE (reference sequence).

V is TRBV11-2 and J is TRBJ2-3, with D perhaps matching TRBD2 (5 bases). In germline, CDR1 is SGHAT, CDR2 FQNNGV. The V end was cut by 5 bases, the J end by 7 bases, with 10 bases between. The CDR3 covers 12 residues. DNA of the CDR3: TGTGCCAGCAGCCGGGGATCCTATACGCAGTATTTT. It yields the protein CASSRGSYTQYF.

The sample holds a few counts of this clonotype. The J gene is TRBJ2-3, the V gene TRBV3-1; 12 nucleotides agree with TRBD2. Germline V lookup: CDR1 LGHDT, CDR2 YNNKEL (reference sequence). CDR3 length: 19 amino acids. Trimming cost V 0 bases and J 0 bases; bases outside gene matches: 7. The chain's CDR3 is CASSQDKGLAGPSTDTQYF. The DNA of the CDR3 is TGTGCCAGCAGCCAAGATAAGGGACTAGCGGGTCCTAGCACAGATACGCAGTATTTT.

This clonotype turned up a few times. The chain is built from TRBV29-1 and TRBJ2-1; possibly TRBD2 for D (6 bases). Trimming stripped 0 bases from V and 2 bases from J, with 17 bases between. This CDR3 has 17 amino acids. The germline V gene encodes CDR1 SQVTM and CDR2 ANQGSEA. CDR3 loop: CSVEDPTGLAPYNEQFF. The CDR3 DNA reads TGCAGCGTTGAAGATCCCACGGGACTTGCCCCCTACAATGAGCAGTTCTTC.

This chain uses TRBV7-2 with TRBJ1-1, with 9 bases identical to TRBD1. Trimming took 5 bases from V and 5 from J; bases not matched to a gene: 24. Per the germline V gene, CDR1 is SGHTA and CDR2 is FQGNSA. The CDR3 loop spans 20 amino acids. CDR3 coding DNA: TGTGCCAGCAGCCACCGACCTTTAAAAACACCGGGACAGGGTATGACTGAAGCTTTCTTT. Its protein product is CASSHRPLKTPGQGMTEAFF.

In its sample, this clonotype was seen a few times. The chain joins TRBV18 to TRBJ1-2; D gene unclear. Germline V gene lookup returns CDR1 KGHSH and CDR2 LQKENI. The length of the CDR3 is 14 residues. With 2 bases removed from V and 2 bases from J, the gap between germline ends came to 9 bases. The DNA for the CDR3 is TGTGCCAGCTCACCAAACAAAGCCAACTATGGCTACACCTTC. Its protein is CASSPNKANYGYTF.

This clonotype was detected a few times. In nucleotides, the CDR3 is TGTGCCAGTAAGGGATTGGGGTCCGAGCAGTACTTC. As protein: CASKGLGSEQYF. This chain joins TRBV19 and TRBJ2-7; no definite D call. CDR1 and CDR2 (germline): LNHDA, SQIVND (reference sequence). The CDR3 has 12 residues. Trimming pared 7 bases from V and 6 bases from J, leaving 13 bases between.

The J gene is TRBJ2-5, the V gene TRBV18, with TRBD2 identical over 13 bases. After removal of 3 bases from V and 4 bases from J, the junction contained 5 bases not matched to a gene. This CDR3 has 16 residues. Germline V CDR1 and CDR2: KGHSH, LQKENI. The CDR3 reads CASSPRGLAGAETQYF. Here the CDR3 DNA reads TGTGCCAGCTCACCCCGAGGACTAGCGGGGGCAGAGACCCAGTACTTC.

This clonotype came up a few times. J is TRBJ2-1 and V is TRBV7-9, with 9 positions matching TRBD2. This CDR3 contains 17 residues. V shed 1 base and J 5 bases; nucleotides not matched to a gene: 9. CDR1 SEHNR and CDR2 FQNEAQ come from the germline V gene (reference sequence). The DNA of the CDR3 is TGTGCCAGCAGCTTAGAGGAGACTAGCGGAATAAACAATGAGCAGTTCTTC. It yields the protein CASSLEETSGINNEQFF.

V usage is TRBV4-1 and J usage is TRBJ2-4; 7 nucleotides match TRBD1. There are 17 residues in the CDR3. V lost 4 bases and J lost 4; bases outside the gene matches: 13. Germline assignment: CDR1 MGHRA and CDR2 YSYEKL. CDR3 nucleotides: TGCGCCAGCAGCCTTGGACAGGCTCGGAATCCAAAAAACATTCAGTACTTC. Amino acids: CASSLGQARNPKNIQYF.

This clonotype occurred a few times. V is TRBV20-1 and J is TRBJ2-5, with a tentative D call TRBD1 (6 bases). This CDR3 region has 13 residues. Germline-derived CDR1 and CDR2 are DFQATT and SNEGSKA (reference sequence). Trimming took 4 bases from V and 2 from J, leaving 11 bases between them. The CDR3 sequence is CSATGAIQETQYF. The CDR3 DNA reads as TGCAGTGCTACAGGGGCGATACAAGAGACCCAGTACTTC.

Only a few counts were recorded for this clonotype. The chain couples TRBV5-1 to TRBJ2-7; 11 positions match TRBD2. V shed 1 base and J 1 base; nucleotides not matched to a gene: 4. The CDR3 is 16 residues long. Germline V lookup: CDR1 SGHRS, CDR2 YFSETQ. The CDR3 bases are TGCGCCAGCAGCTTGACTAGCGGGAGTAATTCCTACGAGCAGTACTTC. Translation: CASSLTSGSNSYEQYF.

This clonotype has more than one count but fewer than ten. The chain carries TRBV6-5 and TRBJ1-1; D is ambiguous. The V gene lost 5 bases and the J gene lost 5 bases, with 24 bases spanning the gap. The CDR3 is 17 amino acids. Germline values: CDR1 MNHEY, CDR2 SVGAGI. In DNA form, the CDR3 reads TGTGCCAGCAGTAATCCCCCCTGGAGTAGAGAACAAACTGAAGCTTTCTTT. Amino acids: CASSNPPWSREQTEAFF.

The chain is built from TRBV6-2 or TRBV6-3 and TRBJ2-2, with TRBD2 matching over 7 bases. This CDR3 region has 17 residues. Germline V gene lookup returns CDR1 MNHEY and CDR2 SVGEGT. Trimming at V came to 6 bases and at J to 3 bases, leaving 13 bases not matched to a gene. This chain's CDR3 is CASSFFHWGGYTGELFF. Here the CDR3 DNA reads TGTGCCAGCAGCTTTTTCCATTGGGGAGGGTACACCGGGGAGCTGTTTTTT.

In nucleotides, the CDR3 is TGCGCCAGCAGTCTAGCGGGGGGCCCCTTCGTAGGAGAGCAGTTCTTC. It yields the protein CASSLAGGPFVGEQFF. The chain is built from TRBV10-2 and TRBJ2-1, with 11 bases aligning to TRBD2. Unmatched junction bases numbered 13, after V lost 5 bases and J lost 10 bases. The CDR3 has 16 amino acids. The germline V gene has CDR1 WSHSY and CDR2 SAAADI.

Only a few counts were recorded for this clonotype. V usage is TRBV6-2 or TRBV6-3 and J usage is TRBJ2-1; 7 bases map to TRBD1. This CDR3 is built from 17 residues. V lost 5 bases and J lost 2; bases outside the gene matches: 12. Germline CDR1 MNHEY, CDR2 SVGEGT. The CDR3 sequence: CASSARDRRLTYNEQFF. CDR3 bases: TGTGCCAGCAGTGCCCGGGACAGACGATTGACCTACAATGAGCAGTTCTTC.

This clonotype has a handful of counts. The gene calls are TRBV5-1 and TRBJ2-2; tentatively, D is TRBD1 (5 bases). The CDR3 spans 15 residues. Deletions cut 1 base from V and 1 base from J, with 8 bases between. Germline V gene sequence: CDR1 SGHRS, CDR2 YFSETQ. CDR3 DNA sequence: TGCGCCAGCAGCTTGACCACAGGGAACACCGGGGAGCTGTTTTTT. Translating it yields CASSLTTGNTGELFF.

This chain uses TRBV7-9 with TRBJ2-5; D is uncertain. Trimming removed 1 base from V and 0 bases from J, with 18 bases in between. The CDR3 contains 18 residues. From germline, CDR1 is SEHNR and CDR2 FQNEAQ (reference sequence). The CDR3: CASSLVWVGGINQETQYF. CDR3 DNA sequence: TGTGCCAGCAGCTTAGTCTGGGTGGGCGGAATCAACCAAGAGACCCAGTACTTC.

Worth noting for this clonotype: In this CDR3 the conserved last residue, phenylalanine or tryptophan, is missing, so a read error is likely. This chain connects TRBV29-1 to TRBJ2-7, with D possibly called TRBD1 or TRBD2 (5 bases each). The CDR3 totals 13 residues. Germline CDR1 is SQVTM and CDR2 is ANQGSEA. With 6 bases removed from V and 2 bases from J, the gap between germline ends came to 14 bases. In nucleotides, the CDR3 is TGCAGCGTGGGACCCGACGGTACCTACGAGCAGTACTCC. It yields the protein CSVGPDGTYEQYS.

This chain uses TRBV24-1 with TRBJ2-6; 9 bases fit TRBD1. The CDR3 contains 19 residues. Germline trimming cut 6 bases from V and 2 bases from J; bases unmatched to any gene: 13. The germline V gene has CDR1 KGHDR and CDR2 SFDVKD. The CDR3: CATSNVPRDRAAGANVLTF. Written as DNA, the CDR3 is TGTGCCACCAGTAATGTACCCCGGGACAGGGCGGCTGGGGCCAACGTCCTGACTTTC.

This clonotype was found a few times. The gene calls are TRBV6-2 or TRBV6-3 and TRBJ2-7; 7 nucleotides align to TRBD1. J lost 5 bases, V lost 7 bases, and 11 bases had no gene match. Germline CDR1 and CDR2: MNHEY and SVGEGT. The CDR3 sequence is 14 residues long. The CDR3 loop is CASTHRGRMDEQYF. CDR3 DNA: TGTGCCAGCACCCACAGGGGAAGGATGGACGAGCAGTACTTC.

The chain has TRBV12-3 or TRBV12-4 and TRBJ2-7; D tentatively fits TRBD1 or TRBD2 (5 bases each). V gave up 6 bases and J gave up 4 bases, with 16 bases separating them. This CDR3 is built from 14 residues. The CDR3 nucleotides are TGTGCCAGCAGACGGGGAGCAGGGTTTTACGAGCAGTACTTC. This sequence encodes CASRRGAGFYEQYF.

V gene TRBV19 combines with J gene TRBJ2-7, with D possibly being TRBD1 (6 bases). The CDR3 extends over 13 amino acids. The V gene's germline CDR1 is LNHDA and CDR2 SQIVND (reference sequence). The V and J ends lost 5 bases and 6 bases respectively, with 14 bases between them. CDR3 in amino acids: CASSDLQGVEQYF. DNA of the CDR3: TGTGCCAGTAGTGATTTACAGGGAGTCGAGCAGTACTTC.

CDR3 DNA: TGTGCCAGCAGCGTAGAGACAGGGGGCGACGAGCAGTTCTTC. It is translated as CASSVETGGDEQFF. The chain combines TRBV9 with TRBJ2-1, with 10 bases identical to TRBD1. The germline CDR1 and CDR2 sequences are SGDLS and YYNGEE. The CDR3 contains 14 residues. V dropped 0 bases and J dropped 10; count of bases not matched to a gene: 4.

The chain employs TRBV5-1 and TRBJ1-2; D possibly corresponds to TRBD1 (6 bases). V lost 7 bases, J lost 3 bases, and 10 bases lay in between. The CDR3 length is 12 residues. Germline values: CDR1 SGHRS, CDR2 YFSETQ. The CDR3 protein is CASGAGDYGYTF. DNA for the CDR3: TGCGCCAGCGGGGCAGGGGACTATGGCTACACCTTC. Using reference TRBV5-1 and TRBJ1-2 for the parts outside the CDR3, the full variable domain is KAGVTQTPRYLIKTRGQQVTLSCSPISGHRSVSWYQQTPGQGLQFLFEYFSETQRNKGNFPGRFSGRQFSNSRSEMNVSTLELGDSALYLCASGAGDYGYTFGSGTRLTVV.

This rearrangement joins TRBV29-1 to TRBJ1-2, with 8 bases identical to TRBD1. V lost 2 bases to trimming and J lost 2 bases; unmatched junction nucleotides: 10. Germline lookup yields CDR1 SQVTM and CDR2 ANQGSEA. There are 16 residues in the CDR3. The CDR3 DNA reads as TGCAGCGTTGAAACCCCCTTGACAGGGGAAAACTATGGCTACACCTTC. This codes for CSVETPLTGENYGYTF.

This clonotype occurred a few times. The V call is TRBV10-3, the J call TRBJ1-3; tentatively, D is TRBD1 (6 bases). This CDR3 contains 19 residues. Trimming cost V 0 bases and J 1 base, with 19 bases left between them. CDR1 and CDR2 (germline): ENHRY, SYGVKD. This CDR3 reads CAISESGGQFLSSGNTIYF. CDR3 bases: TGTGCCATCAGTGAGTCCGGTGGACAGTTTTTATCTTCTGGAAACACCATATATTTT.

There are a few counts of this clonotype. The genes are TRBV2 and TRBJ2-1, with D perhaps matching TRBD2 (5 bases). Germline values: CDR1 SNHLY, CDR2 FYNNEI. The CDR3 is made up of 11 amino acids. V lost 7 bases to trimming and J lost 9 bases, with 10 bases between them. For the CDR3, the DNA is TGTGCCAGCATGAGGGCGGGTGAGCAGTTCTTC. It translates to CASMRAGEQFF. Using reference TRBV2 and TRBJ2-1 for the parts outside the CDR3, the full variable domain is EPEVTQTPSHQVTQMGQEVILRCVPISNHLYFYWYRQILGQKVEFLVSFYNNEISEKSEIFDDQFSVERPDGSNFTLKIRSTKLEDSAMYFCASMRAGEQFFGPGTRLTVL.